The 2 T cell receptor beta chains given below trace back to one sample, sequenced in a study of CD8+ T cells in alopecia areata. In each case, RNA was isolated and then reverse transcribed into cDNA as the sequencing template. Repertoires were generated with immunoSEQ multiplex PCR, while TCRdb's copy carries only in-frame clones and drops some. The table has 100,000 to 150,000 clones, 49% seen once. The sequencing used CD8+ T cells sorted from blood, collected at week 0. Source of these receptors: a human donor with alopecia areata.

The J gene is TRBJ2-1, the V gene TRBV5-6, with D perhaps matching TRBD1 or TRBD2 (5 bases each). This CDR3 has 15 residues. Looked up from germline, CDR1 is SGHDT and CDR2 is YYEEEE. V lost 4 bases and J 5 bases, leaving 16 bases between the germline ends. CDR3 DNA: TGTGCCAGCAGCCAGGACTGGGGCAGAAACAATGAGCAGTTCTTC. Translating it yields CASSQDWGRNNEQFF.

This clone was counted between two and nine times. This chain joins TRBV15 and TRBJ2-5; TRBD1 agrees at 10 bases. Germline V gene sequence: CDR1 LNHNV, CDR2 YYDKDF (reference sequence). Unmatched junction bases numbered 0, after V lost 5 bases and J lost 3 bases. The CDR3 has 13 amino acids. In nucleotides, the CDR3 is TGTGCCACCAGCGGGACAGGGGAAGAGACCCAGTACTTC. As protein: CATSGTGEETQYF.